One and the same sample provided the 17 T cell receptor beta chains below, sequenced in a study of shared clonotypes between healthy human individuals. Sequencing was performed with immunoSEQ multiplex PCR; in TCRdb, only in-frame clones are kept and a portion is missing. The table lists hundreds of thousands of clones, over 65% of them singletons. Source material: PBMCs. These TCRs come from a woman aged 40-49 years in good health. Some clones in this sample may be carry-over from other donors' samples.

A note on this clone: Germline is not matched at one junction end, which may reflect a read error. This sequence joins TRBV7-7 and TRBJ2-7; TRBD1 matches at 10 bases. This CDR3 is built from 16 residues. Germline V lookup: CDR1 SSHAT, CDR2 FNYEAQ (reference sequence). CDR3 sequence (DNA): TGTGCTAGCAGCTTAGGCCCGGACAGGGGGTTTGGGGAGCAGTACTTC. Its protein product is CASSLGPDRGFGEQYF.

This clone was counted between two and nine times. V is TRBV15 and J is TRBJ2-3; D remains ambiguous. V lost 2 bases and J lost 5, with 5 bases in between. The germline V gene encodes CDR1 LNHNV and CDR2 YYDKDF (reference sequence). This CDR3 contains 12 residues. The DNA of the CDR3 is TGTGCCACCAGCAGACCGAGAGATACGCAGTATTTT. It yields the protein CATSRPRDTQYF.

The CDR3 nucleotides read TGTGCCAGTAGTATCGGACAGCGGATCAATCAGCCCCAGCATTTT. It codes for CASSIGQRINQPQHF. The rearrangement joins TRBV19 to TRBJ1-5; TRBD1 is a possible D gene (6 bases). This CDR3 spans 15 amino acids. Germline lookup yields CDR1 LNHDA and CDR2 SQIVND (reference sequence). Between the trimmed V and J ends, which lost 3 bases and 3 bases, there was a span of 12 bases. Full variable domain (remainder filled in from reference TRBV19 and TRBJ1-5): DGGITQSPKYLFRKEGQNVTLSCEQNLNHDAMYWYRQDPGQGLRLIYYSQIVNDFQKGDIAEGYSVSREKKESFPLTVTSAQKNPTAFYLCASSIGQRINQPQHFGDGTRLSIL.

This clone was recorded a few times. The V call is TRBV28, the J call TRBJ1-5; no clear D gene. Trimming shortened V by 2 bases and J by 3 bases, and 2 bases separated the two germline ends. Germline V gives CDR1 MDHEN, CDR2 SYDVKM. This CDR3 comprises 12 residues. The chain's CDR3 is CASSLVNQPQHF. The CDR3 coding sequence is TGTGCCAGCAGTTTAGTCAATCAGCCCCAGCATTTT. Together with reference TRBV28 and TRBJ1-5, the CDR3 gives the full variable domain: DVKVTQSSRYLVKRTGEKVFLECVQDMDHENMFWYRQDPGLGLRLIYFSYDVKMKEKGDIPEGYSVSREKKERFSLILESASTNQTSMYLCASSLVNQPQHFGDGTRLSIL.

The chain joins TRBV7-9 to TRBJ1-1; no reliable D call. The V end was cut by 5 bases, the J end by 1 base, with 5 bases between. Looked up from germline, CDR1 is SEHNR and CDR2 is FQNEAQ (reference sequence). CDR3 length: 12 amino acids. CDR3 in amino acids: CASSRRNTEAFF. In nucleotides, the CDR3 is TGTGCCAGCAGCCGAAGGAACACTGAAGCTTTCTTT.

The table lists this clone with a count of one. The chain links TRBV29-1 to TRBJ2-1; possibly TRBD2 for D (6 bases). The V and J ends lost 5 bases and 6 bases respectively, with 17 bases between them. Germline values: CDR1 SQVTM, CDR2 ANQGSEA. The CDR3 extends over 14 amino acids. The CDR3 region is CSVLDILGGNEQFF. The DNA of the CDR3 is TGCAGCGTTCTGGACATCCTGGGGGGCAATGAGCAGTTCTTC.

The chain uses TRBV30 and TRBJ2-3; D is perhaps TRBD2 (6 bases). With 7 bases removed from V and 3 bases from J, the gap between germline ends came to 20 bases. The CDR3 consists of 15 residues. Germline-derived CDR1 and CDR2 are GTSNPN and SVGIG (reference sequence). DNA of the CDR3: TGTGCCTACACTCTAGATGGGGGAGGAACAGATACGCAGTATTTT. Protein sequence: CAYTLDGGGTDTQYF.

The genes are TRBV7-8 and TRBJ1-1; no clear D gene. The germline V gene encodes CDR1 SGHVS and CDR2 FQNEAQ. The ends were cut back, 1 base at V and 2 bases at J, with 8 bases in the middle. This CDR3 is 14 amino acids long. The CDR3 is CASSLVARNTEAFF. The CDR3 nucleotides read TGTGCCAGCAGCTTAGTTGCTAGAAACACTGAAGCTTTCTTT.

The V gene is TRBV10-1, the J gene TRBJ2-7; 9 positions agree with TRBD2. The CDR3 has 11 residues. The germline gives CDR1 WNHNN, CDR2 SYGVQD (reference sequence). The CDR3 DNA reads TGCGCTCGCTTAGCGGGAGACGAGCAGTACTTC. Amino acid sequence: CARLAGDEQYF.

This clone occurred a few times. The chain joins TRBV5-4 to TRBJ2-5; D gene unclear. There are 14 residues in the CDR3. CDR1 and CDR2 (germline): SGHNT, YYREEE (reference sequence). Trimming took 0 bases from V and 2 from J, leaving 8 bases between them. The CDR3, as DNA: TGTGCCAGCAGCTTGGATCCGGATCAAGAGACCCAGTACTTC. It yields the protein CASSLDPDQETQYF.

This chain uses TRBV2 with TRBJ2-5; unclear D gene. In germline, CDR1 is SNHLY, CDR2 FYNNEI. V was trimmed by 6 bases and J by 4 bases, leaving 9 bases between them. The CDR3 covers 12 residues. CDR3 residues: CASSLRGETQYF. The CDR3 coding sequence is TGTGCCAGCAGCCTCCGCGGAGAGACCCAGTACTTC.

The V and J genes are TRBV11-3 and TRBJ2-1; D is undetermined. This CDR3 spans 15 amino acids. Germline assignment: CDR1 SGHNT and CDR2 YENEEA. V shed 5 bases and J shed 2 bases, with 13 bases lying between them. The chain's CDR3 is CASSLSRLTYNEQFF. The CDR3, as DNA: TGTGCCAGCAGCCTTTCCCGGCTCACCTACAATGAGCAGTTCTTC.

The chain combines TRBV27 with TRBJ1-4; 8 nucleotides line up with TRBD1. Germline V gene lookup returns CDR1 MNHEY and CDR2 SMNVEV (reference sequence). The CDR3 sequence is 18 residues long. Trimming took 0 bases from V and 3 from J; bases not matched to a gene: 9. For the CDR3, the DNA is TGTGCCAGCAGTTTATCCTCAACTTCAGGGGGCCCTAATGAAAAACTGTTTTTT. Protein product: CASSLSSTSGGPNEKLFF.

As to this clone: A much larger clone differs by one base, so this may be a read error. Other DNA sequences in this specimen translate into the identical CDR3. The genes are TRBV19 and TRBJ1-4, with 7 bases lining up with TRBD1. Germline loops: CDR1 LNHDA, CDR2 SQIVND (reference sequence). The length of the CDR3 is 15 residues. CDR3 protein: CASSTGEEGYEKLFF. The CDR3 bases are TGTGCCAGTAGCACAGGGGAGGAGGGATACGAAAAACTATTTTTT.

This clone was picked up one time. V and J are TRBV9 and TRBJ2-3, with a weak D call TRBD1 (5 bases). Germline V gene lookup returns CDR1 SGDLS and CDR2 YYNGEE. The CDR3 consists of 14 residues. Trimming pared 4 bases from V and 0 bases from J, leaving 9 bases between. The CDR3 DNA is TGTGCCAGCAGCCTTGACAGTAGCACAGATACGCAGTATTTT. It is translated as CASSLDSSTDTQYF.

J is TRBJ2-2 and V is TRBV2; D unresolved. The CDR3 consists of 15 residues. CDR1 SNHLY and CDR2 FYNNEI come from the germline V gene. V was pared by 4 bases and J by 0 bases, with 9 bases between. CDR3 coding DNA: TGTGCCAGCAGTGTCGCGCCAACGAACACCGGGGAGCTGTTTTTT. Its protein product is CASSVAPTNTGELFF. The entire variable domain, with the rest obtained from reference TRBV2 and TRBJ2-2, is as follows: EPEVTQTPSHQVTQMGQEVILRCVPISNHLYFYWYRQILGQKVEFLVSFYNNEISEKSEIFDDQFSVERPDGSNFTLKIRSTKLEDSAMYFCASSVAPTNTGELFFGEGSRLTVL.

The V call is TRBV18, the J call TRBJ1-1; TRBD1 might be the D (5 bases). There are 13 residues in the CDR3. With 2 bases removed from V and 5 bases from J, the gap between germline ends came to 9 bases. CDR1 and CDR2 from the germline V gene are KGHSH and LQKENI. CDR3: CASSPGALTEAFF. The CDR3 nucleotides are TGTGCCAGCTCACCAGGGGCTTTGACTGAAGCTTTCTTT.